These 30 T cell receptor beta chains share one sample of origin, sequenced in a study of T cells after posttransplantation cyclophosphamide. This table comes from immunoSEQ multiplex PCR, and its TCRdb copy is limited to in-frame clones, with some not included. The sample has 9,000 to 9,500 clones; 98% are singletons. Sequencing was carried out using naive CD8+ T cells sorted from PBMCs. These receptors were taken from a man aged 45-65 years in good health, CMV-negative, and a related stem cell transplant donor.

J is TRBJ1-2 and V is TRBV2, with D possibly being TRBD1 (5 bases). Germline V lookup: CDR1 SNHLY, CDR2 FYNNEI. The CDR3 sequence is 14 residues long. Deletions cut 7 bases from V and 2 bases from J, with 14 bases between. CDR3 bases: TGTGCCAGCATTGATACCGGGGGAAACTATGGCTACACCTTC. Translating it yields CASIDTGGNYGYTF.

The chain joins TRBV29-1 to TRBJ2-4; D may be TRBD2 (7 bases). Germline V gene data show CDR1 as SQVTM and CDR2 as ANQGSEA. CDR3 length: 12 amino acids. V was trimmed by 3 bases and J by 15 bases, leaving 18 bases between them. The CDR3 here is CSVEGGAHARYF. The DNA of the CDR3 is TGCAGCGTTGAGGGGGGGGCCCATGCTCGGTACTTC.

The CDR3 DNA reads TGCGCCAGCAGCTTGGGAGCGGGAGCCTACAATGAGCAGTTCTTC. Protein product: CASSLGAGAYNEQFF. V usage is TRBV5-1 and J usage is TRBJ2-1, with 8 bases fitting TRBD2. CDR3 size: 15 residues. The germline gives CDR1 SGHRS, CDR2 YFSETQ. J lost 2 bases, V lost 0 bases, and 1 base had no gene match.

The rearrangement uses TRBV9 and TRBJ1-6, with D possibly matching TRBD1 (5 bases). This CDR3 contains 15 residues. Trimming shortened V by 3 bases and J by 11 bases, and 18 bases separated the two germline ends. CDR1 and CDR2 from the germline V gene are SGDLS and YYNGEE. CDR3 protein: CASSEQAAGETPLHF. In DNA, the CDR3 is TGTGCCAGCAGCGAACAGGCGGCGGGAGAGACACCCCTCCACTTT.

The rearrangement uses TRBV2 and TRBJ2-1; possibly TRBD2 for D (5 bases). Per germline, CDR1 SNHLY and CDR2 FYNNEI. This CDR3 is 9 amino acids long. Trimming pared 9 bases from V and 9 bases from J, leaving 6 bases between. The CDR3 coding sequence is TGTGCCAGAGGGAGTGAGCAGTTCTTC. Its translation is CARGSEQFF.

The chain combines TRBV4-1 with TRBJ2-7; D gene ambiguous. The V end lost 3 bases, the J end lost 2 bases, and 8 bases lay between the germline ends. Germline CDR1 and CDR2: MGHRA and YSYEKL. There are 13 residues in the CDR3. CDR3 amino acids: CASSQAGPYEQYF. The CDR3, as DNA: TGCGCCAGCAGCCAGGCAGGCCCCTACGAGCAGTACTTC.

The J gene is TRBJ1-3, the V gene TRBV9, with D tentatively TRBD1 (5 bases). The CDR3 consists of 17 residues. From germline, CDR1 is SGDLS and CDR2 YYNGEE. Trimming stripped 0 bases from V and 0 bases from J, with 13 bases between. CDR3 region: CASSVAGGWVSGNTIYF. The CDR3 bases are TGTGCCAGCAGCGTAGCGGGGGGTTGGGTCTCTGGAAACACCATATATTTT. The variable domain in full, with the rest retrieved from reference TRBV9 and TRBJ1-3, is DSGVTQTPKHLITATGQRVTLRCSPRSGDLSVYWYQQSLDQGLQFLIQYYNGEERAKGNILERFSAQQFPDLHSELNLSSLELGDSALYFCASSVAGGWVSGNTIYFGEGSWLTVV.

V and J are TRBV2 and TRBJ2-1, with 9 bases identical to TRBD2. Germline CDR1 and CDR2: SNHLY and FYNNEI. Trimming took 5 bases from V and 8 from J; bases not matched to a gene: 10. CDR3 size: 15 residues. The CDR3 coding sequence is TGTGCCAGCAGTCCTAGCGGAGGCGGGGGGGATGAGCAGTTCTTC. The encoded protein is CASSPSGGGGDEQFF.

The genes are TRBV15 and TRBJ1-2; 7 nucleotides line up with TRBD1. Germline V gives CDR1 LNHNV, CDR2 YYDKDF (reference sequence). The junction had 5 bases not matched to a gene; V was cut back by 1 base and J by 0 bases. CDR3 length: 16 amino acids. CDR3 DNA sequence: TGTGCCACCAGCAGAGGGAGGACAGGTGCTAACTATGGCTACACCTTC. Protein product: CATSRGRTGANYGYTF.

This chain connects TRBV18 to TRBJ2-7; 9 bases are shared with TRBD1. V lost 6 bases, J lost 5 bases, and 5 bases stayed unmatched. Germline V gives CDR1 KGHSH, CDR2 LQKENI. The CDR3 has 13 residues. CDR3 in amino acids: CASSPDRGDEQYF. CDR3 DNA: TGTGCCAGCTCCCCGGACAGGGGTGACGAGCAGTACTTC.

V usage is TRBV7-9 and J usage is TRBJ2-3, with 9 bases fitting TRBD2. The V segment lost 1 base and the J segment 2 bases; nucleotides outside the gene matches: 1. The CDR3 extends over 15 amino acids. Germline CDR1 SEHNR, CDR2 FQNEAQ (reference sequence). The CDR3 reads CASSLGGRATDTQYF. The CDR3, as DNA: TGTGCCAGCAGCTTAGGCGGGAGGGCCACAGATACGCAGTATTTT.

The CDR3 coding sequence is TGTGCCAGCAGCGTAGGACTGAAATACAATGAGCAGTTCTTC. Translation gives CASSVGLKYNEQFF. This sequence joins TRBV9 and TRBJ2-1, with unresolved D. V was cut by 0 bases and J by 4 bases, with 8 bases left in between. CDR3 length: 14 amino acids. Germline values: CDR1 SGDLS, CDR2 YYNGEE. Full variable domain (missing parts from reference TRBV9 and TRBJ2-1): DSGVTQTPKHLITATGQRVTLRCSPRSGDLSVYWYQQSLDQGLQFLIQYYNGEERAKGNILERFSAQQFPDLHSELNLSSLELGDSALYFCASSVGLKYNEQFFGPGTRLTVL.

V gene TRBV27 combines with J gene TRBJ1-5; possibly TRBD1 for D (5 bases). The V end lost 1 base, the J end lost 1 base, and 11 bases lay between the germline ends. This CDR3 region has 16 residues. Per germline, CDR1 MNHEY and CDR2 SMNVEV (reference sequence). DNA for the CDR3: TGTGCCAGCAGTTTATACGGGGGATTGAGCAATCAGCCCCAGCATTTT. Translation gives CASSLYGGLSNQPQHF.

Worth noting for this clone: This CDR3 fails to terminate in the conserved phenylalanine or tryptophan, so it likely reflects a read error. The chain carries TRBV7-9 and TRBJ1-6; tentative D call: TRBD1 (5 bases). The V end lost 8 bases, the J end lost 7 bases, and 15 bases lay between the germline ends. This CDR3 has 14 residues. Germline CDR1 reads SEHNR; CDR2 reads FQNEAQ (reference sequence). The CDR3 loop reads CASHGAGGNSPLHL. In DNA form, the CDR3 reads TGTGCCAGCCACGGCGCGGGGGGGAATTCACCCCTCCACCTT.

The rearrangement links TRBV7-8 to TRBJ2-1; D possibly corresponds to TRBD2 (5 bases). The CDR3 totals 16 residues. V lost 5 bases to trimming and J lost 4 bases, with 18 bases between them. Germline V gene data show CDR1 as SGHVS and CDR2 as FQNEAQ. This CDR3 is CASSPGWSGAYNEQFF. The DNA for the CDR3 is TGTGCCAGCAGCCCGGGTTGGAGCGGAGCATACAATGAGCAGTTCTTC.

The chain carries TRBV5-6 and TRBJ2-1; 8 positions match TRBD1. Germline loops: CDR1 SGHDT, CDR2 YYEEEE. V lost 0 bases to trimming and J lost 5 bases; unmatched junction nucleotides: 7. The CDR3 runs 16 residues. CDR3 coding DNA: TGTGCCAGCAGCTTGGAGGAACAGGGGGTCGACAATGAGCAGTTCTTC. It yields the protein CASSLEEQGVDNEQFF.

DNA for the CDR3: TGTGCCAGTACCGATTCCTGGGGACATTACAATCAGCCCCAGCATTTT. Protein: CASTDSWGHYNQPQHF. This sequence joins TRBV19 and TRBJ1-5; possible D gene TRBD1, 6 bases. This CDR3 spans 16 amino acids. With 7 bases removed from V and 3 bases from J, the gap between germline ends came to 19 bases. Germline CDR1 LNHDA, CDR2 SQIVND (reference sequence).

V is TRBV27 and J is TRBJ1-1; D not certain. Germline CDR1 MNHEY, CDR2 SMNVEV (reference sequence). Trimming left V 5 bases short and J 0 bases short, with 16 bases between. The CDR3 is 16 amino acids. CDR3 residues: CASSPSRGEMNTEAFF. The CDR3 DNA follows: TGTGCCAGCAGTCCCTCCCGCGGAGAGATGAACACTGAAGCTTTCTTT.

The chain couples TRBV5-1 to TRBJ2-1; 15 bases fit TRBD2. The CDR3 is made up of 19 amino acids. The V gene end was trimmed by 0 bases and the J gene end by 6 bases; junction bases not matched to a gene: 10. Germline-derived CDR1 and CDR2 are SGHRS and YFSETQ. The CDR3 DNA sequence: TGCGCCAGCAGCTTGGGGACTAGCGGGAGGGCCAAAAAAGTCAATGAGCAGTTCTTC. This gives the protein CASSLGTSGRAKKVNEQFF.

This rearrangement joins TRBV19 to TRBJ2-2, with D tentatively TRBD1 (5 bases). Germline V lookup: CDR1 LNHDA, CDR2 SQIVND (reference sequence). V shed 5 bases and J shed 6 bases, with 7 bases lying between them. The CDR3 has 12 residues. In DNA, the CDR3 is TGTGCCAGTAGTCCAGGGCCCGGGGAGCTGTTTTTT. Protein product: CASSPGPGELFF.

The chain uses TRBV14 and TRBJ2-7, with 7 bases aligning to TRBD1. From germline, CDR1 is SGHDN and CDR2 FVKESK. V trimming: 0 bases; J trimming: 2 bases; junction bases outside the gene matches: 4. The CDR3 runs 15 residues. The CDR3 loop reads CASSQEAQGAYEQYF. DNA of the CDR3: TGTGCCAGCAGCCAAGAAGCTCAGGGGGCCTACGAGCAGTACTTC.

The J gene is TRBJ1-2, the V gene TRBV2, with 8 bases aligning to TRBD1. The ends lost 7 bases at V and 6 bases at J; junction bases unmatched: 13. This CDR3 is built from 15 residues. Germline assignment: CDR1 SNHLY and CDR2 FYNNEI. The CDR3 sequence is CASTDLPPTGDGYTF. The CDR3 coding sequence is TGTGCCAGCACCGACCTGCCACCGACAGGGGATGGCTACACCTTC.

The chain carries TRBV15 and TRBJ1-2; D is perhaps TRBD1 (6 bases). This CDR3 is 13 amino acids long. Germline CDR1 reads LNHNV; CDR2 reads YYDKDF (reference sequence). Deletions cut 3 bases from V and 4 bases from J, with 9 bases between. The CDR3 here is CATSSGQFYGYTF. The CDR3 DNA is TGTGCCACCAGCAGCGGACAGTTCTATGGCTACACCTTC.

The gene calls are TRBV5-1 and TRBJ2-7; D is unclear. The CDR3 has 12 residues. Germline values: CDR1 SGHRS, CDR2 YFSETQ. Trimming took 5 bases from V and 3 from J, leaving 9 bases between them. CDR3 residues: CASSYDNYEQYF. DNA of the CDR3: TGCGCCAGCAGTTACGACAACTACGAGCAGTACTTC.

The V gene is TRBV11-1, the J gene TRBJ2-3; D is perhaps TRBD1 (5 bases). Trimming cost V 0 bases and J 2 bases, with 9 bases left between them. Germline CDR1 and CDR2: SGHAT and FQDESV (reference sequence). CDR3 length: 15 amino acids. The CDR3: CASSLATVATDTQYF. In DNA form, the CDR3 reads TGTGCCAGCAGCTTAGCGACAGTCGCCACAGATACGCAGTATTTT.

This chain joins TRBV2 and TRBJ1-1; 10 nucleotides match TRBD1. Germline V gene lookup returns CDR1 SNHLY and CDR2 FYNNEI. This CDR3 is 14 amino acids long. Unmatched junction bases numbered 7, after V lost 6 bases and J lost 6 bases. CDR3 in amino acids: CASRETGGGPEAFF. CDR3 coding DNA: TGTGCCAGCAGAGAGACAGGGGGCGGCCCTGAAGCTTTCTTT. Full variable domain (remainder filled in from reference TRBV2 and TRBJ1-1): EPEVTQTPSHQVTQMGQEVILRCVPISNHLYFYWYRQILGQKVEFLVSFYNNEISEKSEIFDDQFSVERPDGSNFTLKIRSTKLEDSAMYFCASRETGGGPEAFFGQGTRLTVV.

This clone has only one observation. The chain combines TRBV14 with TRBJ1-2, with TRBD1 matching 8 bases. This CDR3 spans 14 amino acids. Per germline, CDR1 SGHDN and CDR2 FVKESK. The J segment lost 6 bases and the V segment lost 5 bases, leaving 8 bases of the junction unmatched. This CDR3 is CASSYRTGHHGYTF. The CDR3 bases are TGTGCCAGCAGCTACAGGACAGGGCACCATGGCTACACCTTC. Using reference TRBV14 and TRBJ1-2 for the parts outside the CDR3, the full variable domain is EAGVTQFPSHSVIEKGQTVTLRCDPISGHDNLYWYRRVMGKEIKFLLHFVKESKQDESGMPNNRFLAERTGGTYSTLKVQPAELEDSGVYFCASSYRTGHHGYTFGSGTRLTVV.

The V and J genes are TRBV10-3 and TRBJ1-1; 11 bases are a match to TRBD1. J lost 5 bases, V lost 4 bases, and 9 bases had no gene match. The CDR3 runs to 16 residues. The V gene's germline CDR1 is ENHRY and CDR2 SYGVKD. For the CDR3, the DNA is TGTGCCATCAGTGTGGGGGACAGGGGGTTAGGGACTGAAGCTTTCTTT. Protein sequence: CAISVGDRGLGTEAFF.

V is TRBV6-6 and J is TRBJ1-1; D call uncertain. The CDR3 is 15 amino acids. The germline V and J ends were trimmed by 5 bases and 5 bases, with 18 bases remaining between them. Per germline, CDR1 MNHNY and CDR2 SVGAGI (reference sequence). CDR3 amino acids: CASSPLFGGGTEAFF. The DNA of the CDR3 is TGTGCCAGCAGTCCCCTATTTGGAGGAGGGACTGAAGCTTTCTTT.

The V gene is TRBV27, the J gene TRBJ2-3; no clear D. Trimming took 8 bases from V and 4 from J, leaving 10 bases between them. Per germline, CDR1 MNHEY and CDR2 SMNVEV (reference sequence). The CDR3 runs to 12 residues. CDR3 sequence (DNA): TGTGCCAGCGGATTTGGAGCAGATACGCAGTATTTT. Its protein product is CASGFGADTQYF.